This paragraph reports one T cell receptor beta chain. The germline gives CDR1 ENHRY, CDR2 SYGVKD. The CDR3 is made up of 14 amino acids. V lost 7 bases, J lost 1 base, and 3 bases stayed unmatched. These data belong to a study of beta chain features in type 1 diabetes. Expressed TCRB transcripts were sequenced, since all the RNA that had been isolated was reverse transcribed. Only in-frame clones appear in the TCRdb table, and some are missing; sequencing was by immunoSEQ multiplex PCR. The data hold around 240,000 clones, with around 68% observed a single time. The clonotype was recovered from a man between 25 and 39 years old in good health. The chain is built from TRBV10-3 and TRBJ2-1, with 8 bases matching TRBD1. Material: naive CD4+ T cells from blood. The CDR3 protein is CAITGQGSYNEQFF. The CDR3 nucleotides are TGTGCCATCACCGGACAGGGATCCTACAATGAGCAGTTCTTC.